The 20 T cell receptor beta chains below were found in one sample sequenced in a study of cytomegalovirus exposure and HLA in healthy donors. Both 60 Vbeta primers and 13 Jbeta primers went into the PCR. Generated by immunoSEQ multiplex PCR, the TCRdb table keeps only in-frame clones and is missing some. The data show approximately 170,000 clones, with around four fifths seen just once and over 3% held by the top ten. Sequenced input: PBMCs. All receptors derive from a female donor in good health and CMV-seronegative.

This clone turned up a few times. The gene calls are TRBV14 and TRBJ1-2, with D maybe TRBD1 (6 bases). The germline V gene has CDR1 SGHDN and CDR2 FVKESK. The CDR3 has 15 amino acids. V was pared by 0 bases and J by 5 bases, with 13 bases between. As DNA, the CDR3 is TGTGCCAGCAGCCAAGATGGGGCAGGGGATTATGGCTACACCTTC. This sequence encodes CASSQDGAGDYGYTF.

The chain couples TRBV6-5 to TRBJ1-1, with D perhaps matching TRBD1 (6 bases). The CDR3 is 16 amino acids. V was pared by 2 bases and J by 0 bases, with 13 bases between. Per the germline V gene, CDR1 is MNHEY and CDR2 is SVGAGI. CDR3 nucleotides: TGTGCCAGCAGTTACCCCCAGGGGCGAATGAACACTGAAGCTTTCTTT. Protein: CASSYPQGRMNTEAFF.

This clone was recorded once. V gene TRBV27 combines with J gene TRBJ1-2, with 11 bases aligning to TRBD1. The CDR3 runs to 15 residues. Per germline, CDR1 MNHEY and CDR2 SMNVEV (reference sequence). Losses at the gene ends were 0 bases for V and 6 bases for J; bases not matched to a gene: 3. The CDR3 nucleotides are TGTGCCAGCAGTTTATCCGGACAGGGGGCCAATGGCTACACCTTC. Its protein is CASSLSGQGANGYTF.

The chain uses TRBV6-1 and TRBJ1-1; no definite D call. CDR3 length: 12 amino acids. The germline gives CDR1 MNHNS, CDR2 SASEGT. Trimming pared 4 bases from V and 6 bases from J, leaving 9 bases between. DNA of the CDR3: TGTGCCAGCAGTGCCCGTAATGCTGAAGCTTTCTTT. It is translated as CASSARNAEAFF.

This chain uses TRBV19 with TRBJ1-1, with a weak D call TRBD1 (6 bases). Germline V gene sequence: CDR1 LNHDA, CDR2 SQIVND (reference sequence). Trimming left V 6 bases short and J 4 bases short, with 12 bases between. This CDR3 has 13 residues. CDR3 sequence: CASRQQGGTEAFF. The CDR3, as DNA: TGTGCCAGTAGGCAACAGGGTGGCACTGAAGCTTTCTTT.

This clone was found a few times. This chain links TRBV7-9 with TRBJ2-1, with TRBD2 identical over 12 bases. Germline V gives CDR1 SEHNR, CDR2 FQNEAQ (reference sequence). V lost 3 bases to trimming and J lost 6 bases; unmatched junction nucleotides: 12. The CDR3 runs to 18 residues. This CDR3 is CASSLPPRLAGARNEQFF. CDR3 DNA: TGTGCCAGCAGCTTGCCCCCTCGACTAGCGGGAGCCCGCAATGAGCAGTTCTTC.

The chain has TRBV14 and TRBJ2-2; possible D gene TRBD2, 5 bases. Trimming pared 2 bases from V and 4 bases from J, leaving 17 bases between. The CDR3 extends over 17 amino acids. The germline V gene encodes CDR1 SGHDN and CDR2 FVKESK. In nucleotides, the CDR3 is TGTGCCAGCAGCCAAAGGATTGGGCCTAGCAGCACCGGGGAGCTGTTTTTT. It translates to CASSQRIGPSSTGELFF.

This rearrangement joins TRBV29-1 to TRBJ1-1; D is uncertain. CDR1 and CDR2 from the germline V gene are SQVTM and ANQGSEA. This CDR3 has 12 amino acids. Trimming removed 4 bases at V and 0 bases at J, with 6 bases between. The CDR3 DNA follows: TGCAGCGTTGCAACTATGAACACTGAAGCTTTCTTT. This sequence encodes CSVATMNTEAFF. Together with reference TRBV29-1 and TRBJ1-1, the CDR3 gives the full variable domain: SAVISQKPSRDICQRGTSLTIQCQVDSQVTMMFWYRQQPGQSLTLIATANQGSEATYESGFVIDKFPISRPNLTFSTLTVSNMSPEDSSIYLCSVATMNTEAFFGQGTRLTVV.

The V and J genes are TRBV5-6 and TRBJ2-7; weak D call: TRBD1 (6 bases). CDR1 and CDR2 (germline): SGHDT, YYEEEE. The V and J ends lost 0 bases and 0 bases respectively, with 7 bases between them. The CDR3 spans 14 residues. Here the CDR3 reads CASSLGQASYEQYF. The CDR3 DNA follows: TGTGCCAGCAGCTTGGGACAGGCCTCCTACGAGCAGTACTTC.

This chain connects TRBV28 to TRBJ1-2, with a weak D call TRBD1 (6 bases). The CDR3 is 12 residues long. With 2 bases removed from V and 12 bases from J, the gap between germline ends came to 13 bases. Germline V gives CDR1 MDHEN, CDR2 SYDVKM. The CDR3 loop reads CASSLGGRGHTF. The CDR3, as DNA: TGTGCCAGCAGTTTAGGAGGCAGGGGCCACACCTTC.

As concerns this clone: Other DNA sequences of this sample code for an identical CDR3. V is TRBV7-8 and J is TRBJ1-2; 7 bases line up with TRBD1. CDR1 and CDR2 from the germline V gene are SGHVS and FQNEAQ. The V gene end was trimmed by 2 bases and the J gene end by 1 base; junction bases not matched to a gene: 1. The CDR3 extends over 14 amino acids. The CDR3 DNA is TGTGCCAGCAGCTTAAGGGACAGTAACTATGGCTACACCTTC. This gives the protein CASSLRDSNYGYTF.

This sequence joins TRBV18 and TRBJ1-4; D remains unclear. The CDR3 consists of 14 residues. V was shortened by 2 bases and J by 4 bases, with 8 bases between the two germline ends. The V gene's germline CDR1 is KGHSH and CDR2 LQKENI. The CDR3 spells CASSPANNNEKLFF. CDR3 DNA: TGTGCCAGCTCACCAGCGAATAATAATGAAAAACTGTTTTTT. Full variable domain (remainder filled in from reference TRBV18 and TRBJ1-4): NAGVMQNPRHLVRRRGQEARLRCSPMKGHSHVYWYRQLPEEGLKFMVYLQKENIIDESGMPKERFSAEFPKEGPSILRIQQVVRGDSAAYFCASSPANNNEKLFFGSGTQLSVL.

The chain joins TRBV28 to TRBJ1-1, with a weak D call TRBD1 (5 bases). The CDR3 has 16 residues. Germline values: CDR1 MDHEN, CDR2 SYDVKM. Trimming stripped 3 bases from V and 4 bases from J, with 18 bases between. The CDR3 DNA is TGTGCCAGCAGTTTGCCGCGGGGGGGGGAGGGCACTGAAGCTTTCTTT. Translating gives CASSLPRGGEGTEAFF.

V and J are TRBV25-1 and TRBJ1-3; D possibly corresponds to TRBD1 (6 bases). This CDR3 has 15 amino acids. Germline CDR1 MGHDK, CDR2 SYGVNS. V was trimmed by 5 bases and J by 2 bases, leaving 13 bases between them. The CDR3 protein is CASSPLGGAGNTIYF. DNA of the CDR3: TGTGCCAGCAGTCCCTTAGGGGGGGCTGGAAACACCATATATTTT.

The rearrangement links TRBV6-6 to TRBJ1-1, with TRBD1 as a possible D gene (6 bases). Trimming shortened V by 10 bases and J by 5 bases, and 17 bases separated the two germline ends. This CDR3 is built from 13 residues. Germline CDR1 is MNHNY and CDR2 is SVGAGI (reference sequence). CDR3 sequence (DNA): TGTGCCACCGGCCCAATGAGGGGGACTGAAGCTTTCTTT. Translated, it gives CATGPMRGTEAFF.

This clone was seen just once. The V call is TRBV5-3, the J call TRBJ2-2; TRBD2 aligns across 9 bases. TRBV5-3 is an open reading frame, and its role is uncertain. This CDR3 has 19 residues. V lost 1 base and J lost 3; bases outside the gene matches: 13. In DNA, the CDR3 is TGTGCCAGAAGCTTGTGGCTAGCGGGAAAGCTTCGGGACACCGGGGAGCTGTTTTTT. This translates into CARSLWLAGKLRDTGELFF.

The chain employs TRBV5-4 and TRBJ2-7; the match to TRBD2 covers 14 bases. CDR1 SGHNT and CDR2 YYREEE come from the germline V gene (reference sequence). After removal of 3 bases from V and 4 bases from J, the junction contained 6 bases not matched to a gene. The CDR3 is made up of 16 amino acids. CDR3: CASSSTSGGGFYEQYF. The CDR3 DNA sequence: TGTGCCAGCAGCTCGACTAGCGGGGGGGGCTTTTACGAGCAGTACTTC.

As DNA, the CDR3 is TGTGCCAGCAGCCAGTACAGGAGCACAGATACGCAGTATTTT. Translation: CASSQYRSTDTQYF. The V gene is TRBV6-4, the J gene TRBJ2-3; TRBD1 is a possible D gene (5 bases). V lost 6 bases and J lost 0, with 10 bases in between. Germline V gene data show CDR1 as MRHNA and CDR2 as SNTAGT. This CDR3 is built from 14 residues.

The V call is TRBV5-1, the J call TRBJ2-1; D unclear. The CDR3 loop spans 13 amino acids. Germline V lookup: CDR1 SGHRS, CDR2 YFSETQ. Between the trimmed V and J ends, which lost 0 bases and 5 bases, there was a span of 6 bases. Here the CDR3 reads CASSLVADNEQFF. For the CDR3, the DNA is TGCGCCAGCAGCTTGGTGGCAGACAATGAGCAGTTCTTC.

V usage is TRBV7-2 and J usage is TRBJ2-3; D not certain. Germline CDR1 is SGHTA and CDR2 is FQGNSA. The CDR3 is 15 residues long. V was cut by 1 base and J by 2 bases, with 10 bases left in between. CDR3 sequence: CASSLGPYSTDTQYF. DNA of the CDR3: TGTGCCAGCAGCTTAGGTCCGTATTCCACAGATACGCAGTATTTT.